What follows are 32 T cell receptor beta chains derived from one specimen sequenced in a study of T cells after yellow fever vaccination. Each CDR3 protein is one row after TCRdb ran MiXCR on the 5' RACE reads. The sample lists 200,000 to 250,000 distinct CDR3 sequences, less than 8.5% seen once, with roughly 0.93% in the top ten. Sequencing used CD4+ T cells sorted from PBMCs, obtained 15 days after the yellow fever booster vaccination. These receptors came from a man in his thirties or forties who received the YFV17D yellow fever vaccine.

The chain joins TRBV5-1 to TRBJ2-2, with 7 bases identical to TRBD2. With V trimmed by 4 bases and J by 3 bases, 6 bases remained unmatched. The CDR3 spans 15 residues. From germline, CDR1 is SGHRS and CDR2 YFSETQ. CDR3 residues: CASSPFAGDTGELFF. CDR3 coding DNA: TGCGCCAGCAGCCCCTTTGCGGGAGACACCGGGGAGCTGTTTTTT. Full variable domain (outside the CDR3, taken from reference TRBV5-1 and TRBJ2-2): KAGVTQTPRYLIKTRGQQVTLSCSPISGHRSVSWYQQTPGQGLQFLFEYFSETQRNKGNFPGRFSGRQFSNSRSEMNVSTLELGDSALYLCASSPFAGDTGELFFGEGSRLTVL.

Points on this clonotype: Being one base from a much bigger clone, this may be a read error. The rearrangement joins TRBV7-2 to TRBJ2-7; 8 bases fit TRBD2. Gene TRBJ2-1 matches the end of the DNA better, so the J call may be wrong. The CDR3 length is 14 residues. Germline CDR1 reads SGHTA; CDR2 reads FQGNSA. CDR3 amino acids: CASSTHGTSDEQFF. The CDR3 DNA is TGTGCCAGCAGCACCCACGGGACTAGTGACGAGCAGTTCTTC.

This clonotype occurred many times. The chain links TRBV3-1 to TRBJ1-6; 8 nucleotides align to TRBD1. CDR3 length equals 13 residues. Germline CDR1 LGHDT, CDR2 YNNKEL (reference sequence). V lost 6 bases to trimming and J lost 9 bases; unmatched junction nucleotides: 4. The CDR3 here is CASSRQGFSPLHF. As DNA, the CDR3 is TGTGCCAGCAGTCGACAGGGGTTTTCACCCCTCCACTTT.

This clonotype was detected many times. The chain links TRBV11-3 to TRBJ2-2; TRBD2 matches at 8 bases. There are 15 residues in the CDR3. After removal of 5 bases from V and 7 bases from J, the junction contained 9 bases not matched to a gene. Germline lookup yields CDR1 SGHNT and CDR2 YENEEA. CDR3 sequence (DNA): TGTGCCAGCAGCCCACTAACGGGAGGGGTCGGGGAGCTGTTTTTT. This encodes CASSPLTGGVGELFF.

This clonotype was observed at least ten times. This chain uses TRBV10-3 with TRBJ2-3; D possibly corresponds to TRBD2 (6 bases). Germline assignment: CDR1 ENHRY and CDR2 SYGVKD. This CDR3 contains 16 residues. V lost 10 bases and J 5 bases, leaving 25 bases between the germline ends. CDR3 sequence: CASQSIGTPAVDTQYF. The CDR3 region has the DNA TGTGCCAGCCAGTCGATCGGGACTCCGGCGGTAGATACGCAGTATTTT.

The sample holds many counts of this clonotype. The chain combines TRBV29-1 with TRBJ2-1, with 8 positions matching TRBD2. The CDR3 covers 14 residues. The germline V gene has CDR1 SQVTM and CDR2 ANQGSEA. V lost 7 bases and J lost 7; bases outside the gene matches: 12. The CDR3 DNA reads TGCAGCGCCGGTGCCGGGACTAGTTTGAATGAGCAGTTCTTC. Protein product: CSAGAGTSLNEQFF.

Only a few counts were recorded for this clonotype. The CDR3 sequence: CSARGTDTDTQYF. CDR3 coding DNA: TGCAGTGCTAGGGGGACAGACACAGATACGCAGTATTTT. V usage is TRBV20-1 and J usage is TRBJ2-3, with 7 bases that match TRBD1. This CDR3 contains 13 residues. Germline V gives CDR1 DFQATT, CDR2 SNEGSKA (reference sequence). Trimming removed 3 bases from V and 2 bases from J; junction bases left unmatched: 2.

This clonotype was seen a few times. The rearrangement links TRBV27 to TRBJ2-7, with D possibly matching TRBD2 (6 bases). V was pared by 3 bases and J by 4 bases, with 16 bases between. CDR1 is MNHEY and CDR2 is SMNVEV in the germline V gene (reference sequence). The length of the CDR3 is 15 residues. CDR3 sequence (DNA): TGTGCCAGCAGTTTGACTGGGACTGGGGTTTACGAGCAGTACTTC. The encoded protein is CASSLTGTGVYEQYF.

The rearrangement uses TRBV7-2 and TRBJ1-3; D might be TRBD1 (6 bases). This CDR3 spans 14 amino acids. Looked up from germline, CDR1 is SGHTA and CDR2 is FQGNSA. V was trimmed by 2 bases and J by 4 bases, leaving 9 bases between them. The CDR3 DNA reads as TGTGCCAGCAGCTTAAGGACAGCAGGAAACACCATATATTTT. It translates to CASSLRTAGNTIYF.

At least ten counts were recorded for this clonotype. The gene calls are TRBV3-1 and TRBJ2-5; D ambiguous. Germline-derived CDR1 and CDR2 are LGHDT and YNNKEL (reference sequence). V lost 2 bases, J lost 1 base, and 17 bases lay in between. This CDR3 region has 17 residues. CDR3 coding DNA: TGTGCCAGCAGCCAACAGTCTGGACCCTCGATCCAAGAGACCCAGTACTTC. Its translation is CASSQQSGPSIQETQYF.

The genes are TRBV6-5 and TRBJ2-1; 12 nucleotides line up with TRBD2. The CDR3 contains 16 residues. The ends lost 4 bases at V and 7 bases at J; junction bases unmatched: 8. CDR1 is MNHEY and CDR2 is SVGAGI in the germline V gene. CDR3 amino acids: CASSSHTSGRLNEQFF. Written as DNA, the CDR3 is TGTGCCAGCAGTTCGCATACTAGCGGGAGGTTGAATGAGCAGTTCTTC.

There are many counts of this clonotype. The chain employs TRBV5-1 and TRBJ2-1; 9 bases map to TRBD2. This CDR3 contains 15 residues. Per the germline V gene, CDR1 is SGHRS and CDR2 is YFSETQ. Trimming took 0 bases from V and 8 from J; bases not matched to a gene: 6. The CDR3 here is CASSLGGSGSYEQFF. Written as DNA, the CDR3 is TGCGCCAGCAGCTTGGGAGGTAGCGGGAGCTATGAGCAGTTCTTC.

This clonotype occurred a few times. The chain joins TRBV19 to TRBJ2-5; D is ambiguous. Trimming took 3 bases from V and 0 from J, leaving 5 bases between them. The CDR3 has 13 residues. Germline assignment: CDR1 LNHDA and CDR2 SQIVND (reference sequence). Here the CDR3 reads CASSIPNQETQYF. DNA of the CDR3: TGTGCCAGTAGTATTCCCAACCAAGAGACCCAGTACTTC.

This clonotype was detected many times. This chain connects TRBV11-3 to TRBJ2-7; D perhaps matches TRBD2 (6 bases). V lost 2 bases and J 0 bases, leaving 20 bases between the germline ends. This CDR3 has 18 residues. The germline V gene encodes CDR1 SGHNT and CDR2 YENEEA. The CDR3 loop reads CASSLWAGRGRSSYEQYF. The CDR3, as DNA: TGTGCCAGCAGCTTATGGGCGGGAAGGGGTAGAAGCTCCTACGAGCAGTACTTC. The variable domain in full, with the rest retrieved from reference TRBV11-3 and TRBJ2-7, is EAGVVQSPRYKIIEKKQPVAFWCNPISGHNTLYWYLQNLGQGPELLIRYENEEAVDDSQLPKDRFSAERLKGVDSTLKIQPAELGDSAVYLCASSLWAGRGRSSYEQYFGPGTRLTVT.

This clonotype came up a few times. The rearrangement uses TRBV7-2 and TRBJ1-5, with 7 bases that match TRBD1. The germline V gene encodes CDR1 SGHTA and CDR2 FQGNSA. The ends lost 5 bases at V and 6 bases at J; junction bases unmatched: 4. This CDR3 spans 13 amino acids. CDR3 in DNA: TGTGCCAGCAGCCTAGGGGGCCTTCAGCCCCAGCATTTT. This sequence encodes CASSLGGLQPQHF.

V gene TRBV29-1 combines with J gene TRBJ2-5; tentatively, D is TRBD1 (5 bases). Germline loops: CDR1 SQVTM, CDR2 ANQGSEA. This CDR3 contains 16 residues. V was pared by 3 bases and J by 5 bases, with 22 bases between. The chain's CDR3 is CSVDLRGSFLGETQYF. For the CDR3, the DNA is TGCAGCGTTGATCTTAGGGGATCGTTTTTAGGGGAGACCCAGTACTTC.

This clonotype was seen more than once but under ten times. This chain joins TRBV7-9 and TRBJ1-2; D gene ambiguous. The CDR3 is made up of 13 amino acids. V was cut by 5 bases and J by 8 bases, with 15 bases left in between. Germline CDR1 reads SEHNR; CDR2 reads FQNEAQ (reference sequence). The CDR3 region is CASSLYHEGGYTF. CDR3 DNA: TGTGCCAGCAGCCTCTATCACGAGGGCGGCTACACCTTC.

This clonotype was recorded at least ten times. The chain recombines TRBV29-1 with TRBJ2-5, with no clear D. Germline CDR1 SQVTM, CDR2 ANQGSEA. This CDR3 has 14 amino acids. Trimming took 6 bases from V and 5 from J, leaving 19 bases between them. In DNA, the CDR3 is TGCAGCGTCGCCCTGGCTCGGGTACGGGAGACCCAGTACTTC. Protein sequence: CSVALARVRETQYF.

Only a few counts were recorded for this clonotype. The chain couples TRBV30 to TRBJ2-3; TRBD1 might be the D (6 bases). Germline CDR1 reads GTSNPN; CDR2 reads SVGIG (reference sequence). V was pared by 6 bases and J by 0 bases, with 19 bases between. There are 16 residues in the CDR3. The CDR3 protein is CACRPRGRGSTDTQYF. The CDR3 DNA follows: TGTGCCTGCCGACCGAGGGGCAGGGGTAGCACAGATACGCAGTATTTT.

This clonotype has just a few counts. V usage is TRBV14 and J usage is TRBJ1-3; D may be TRBD1 (5 bases). The CDR3 contains 17 residues. Germline values: CDR1 SGHDN, CDR2 FVKESK. Trimming shortened V by 4 bases and J by 0 bases, and 16 bases separated the two germline ends. The CDR3, as DNA: TGTGCCAGCAGCCCAGCGACAGACTTAGTCTCTGGAAACACCATATATTTT. Translated: CASSPATDLVSGNTIYF.

This clonotype was picked up many times. This rearrangement joins TRBV12-3 or TRBV12-4 to TRBJ1-1, with 7 positions matching TRBD1. The junction had 9 bases not matched to a gene; V was cut back by 0 bases and J by 11 bases. The CDR3 runs 14 residues. Here the CDR3 DNA reads TGTGCCAGCAGTTTAGCGACCCGGACAGGTAGCGCTTTCTTT. This codes for CASSLATRTGSAFF.

This clonotype was counted only a few times. The gene calls are TRBV29-1 and TRBJ1-2; D unclear. CDR3 length: 13 amino acids. V was pared by 4 bases and J by 3 bases, with 12 bases between. Germline V CDR1 and CDR2: SQVTM, ANQGSEA. CDR3: CSVGGVRDYGYTF. In DNA, the CDR3 is TGCAGCGTTGGCGGCGTTAGGGACTATGGCTACACCTTC.

This clonotype was recorded many times. The chain couples TRBV20-1 to TRBJ1-1, with D perhaps matching TRBD1 (5 bases). CDR1 is DFQATT, CDR2 SNEGSKA, per germline (reference sequence). The CDR3 loop spans 15 amino acids. V was clipped by 6 bases and J by 1 base, with 18 bases between them. The CDR3 is CSAISPWGQNTEAFF. The DNA of the CDR3 is TGCAGTGCGATATCTCCATGGGGCCAGAACACTGAAGCTTTCTTT.

This clonotype was seen at least ten times. The rearrangement joins TRBV5-1 to TRBJ2-2; unclear D gene. The germline V and J ends were trimmed by 4 bases and 7 bases, with 8 bases remaining between them. The CDR3 contains 12 residues. Germline CDR1 is SGHRS and CDR2 is YFSETQ. CDR3 amino acids: CASSPEDGELFF. CDR3 coding DNA: TGCGCCAGCAGCCCCGAGGACGGGGAGCTGTTTTTT.

This clonotype came up a few times. The CDR3, as DNA: TGTGCCAGCAGCTCCGAACACGGACGCGGGGCCCAGTACTTC. Protein: CASSSEHGRGAQYF. The chain recombines TRBV7-2 with TRBJ2-5, with D perhaps matching TRBD2 (6 bases). In germline, CDR1 is SGHTA, CDR2 FQGNSA. This CDR3 spans 14 amino acids. V lost 4 bases, J lost 9 bases, and 18 bases lay in between.

This clonotype has a handful of counts. This chain joins TRBV7-2 and TRBJ2-3, with 13 positions matching TRBD2. The germline V gene has CDR1 SGHTA and CDR2 FQGNSA. After removal of 2 bases from V and 6 bases from J, the junction contained 2 bases not matched to a gene. This CDR3 region has 15 residues. The CDR3 loop is CASSLQLAGGDTQYF. CDR3 bases: TGTGCCAGCAGCTTACAACTAGCGGGGGGGGATACGCAGTATTTT.

This clonotype was recorded at least ten times. The rearrangement links TRBV7-3 to TRBJ2-3; TRBD2 matches at 8 bases. Unmatched junction bases numbered 5, after V lost 1 base and J lost 5 bases. This CDR3 region has 15 residues. Germline V lookup: CDR1 SGHTA, CDR2 FQGTGA. CDR3 in amino acids: CASSLMAAGVDTQYF. The CDR3, as DNA: TGTGCCAGCAGCTTAATGGCAGCGGGAGTAGATACGCAGTATTTT.

This clonotype showed up many times. The chain carries TRBV29-1 and TRBJ2-2; 9 nucleotides line up with TRBD2. V gave up 5 bases and J gave up 6 bases; unmatched junction bases: 7. The CDR3 contains 14 residues. Looked up from germline, CDR1 is SQVTM and CDR2 is ANQGSEA. As DNA, the CDR3 is TGCAGCGTTCAGGGGCTAGCGGGATCCGGGGAGCTGTTTTTT. This codes for CSVQGLAGSGELFF.

This clonotype has ten or more counts. The V gene is TRBV20-1, the J gene TRBJ2-2; D might be TRBD1 (5 bases). This CDR3 has 14 residues. The V and J ends lost 6 bases and 7 bases respectively, with 18 bases between them. Germline loops: CDR1 DFQATT, CDR2 SNEGSKA (reference sequence). Here the CDR3 reads CSAPSRGSGGELFF. CDR3 DNA: TGCAGTGCCCCATCTAGGGGTTCCGGCGGGGAGCTGTTTTTT.

This clonotype was seen only a few times. The chain carries TRBV5-8 and TRBJ2-3, with TRBD2 matching 8 bases. V gave up 6 bases and J gave up 3 bases; unmatched junction bases: 9. Germline-derived CDR1 and CDR2 are SGHTS and YDEGEE. The CDR3 runs to 15 residues. The chain's CDR3 is CASNVAGRVTDTQYF. CDR3 DNA: TGTGCCAGCAATGTAGCGGGAAGGGTAACAGATACGCAGTATTTT.

The V gene is TRBV28, the J gene TRBJ1-2; D ambiguous. The length of the CDR3 is 12 residues. The germline CDR1 and CDR2 sequences are MDHEN and SYDVKM. V was shortened by 2 bases and J by 5 bases, with 6 bases between the two germline ends. In DNA form, the CDR3 reads TGTGCCAGCAGTTTAAAGGTTTATGGCTACACCTTC. This encodes CASSLKVYGYTF.

This clonotype was detected ten times or more. This chain uses TRBV5-6 with TRBJ2-5; no reliable D call. Germline V gives CDR1 SGHDT, CDR2 YYEEEE. Trimming removed 3 bases from V and 1 base from J, with 10 bases in between. This CDR3 is built from 14 residues. This CDR3 reads CASSWPHSQETQYF. CDR3 in DNA: TGTGCCAGCAGCTGGCCACATTCCCAAGAGACCCAGTACTTC.